This passage covers 13 T cell receptor beta chains from one sample sequenced in a study of blood T cell repertoires in COVID-19. Method: immunoSEQ multiplex PCR; TCRdb's copy keeps in-frame clones and lacks some. The table shows approximately 240,000 clones, with about 89% occurring only once. Sequenced material: PBMCs or T cells enriched from blood (not recorded which). The source of these receptors is a woman under 30 who had recovered from COVID-19.

The chain recombines TRBV11-1 with TRBJ2-3; 7 bases agree with TRBD2. CDR1 is SGHAT, CDR2 FQDESV, per germline (reference sequence). There are 14 residues in the CDR3. Trimming at V came to 0 bases and at J to 3 bases, leaving 0 bases not matched to a gene. The CDR3 bases are TGTGCCAGCAGCTTAGCGCGGGAGACAGATACGCAGTATTTT. The encoded protein is CASSLARETDTQYF.

The rearrangement links TRBV28 to TRBJ1-5; D perhaps matches TRBD1 (5 bases). The CDR3 spans 12 residues. V lost 5 bases and J 6 bases, leaving 8 bases between the germline ends. Looked up from germline, CDR1 is MDHEN and CDR2 is SYDVKM. DNA of the CDR3: TGTGCCAGCAGTACCGGGGGTCAGCCCCAGCATTTT. Its protein is CASSTGGQPQHF.

This clone was observed a single time. V is TRBV2 and J is TRBJ1-6; weak D call: TRBD1 (5 bases). Trimming removed 4 bases at V and 7 bases at J, with 11 bases between. The germline V gene encodes CDR1 SNHLY and CDR2 FYNNEI. The CDR3 extends over 14 amino acids. CDR3 in amino acids: CASSVVQENSPLHF. In DNA, the CDR3 is TGTGCCAGCAGTGTGGTACAGGAGAATTCACCCCTCCACTTT.

The rearrangement joins TRBV7-8 to TRBJ2-1; 10 bases fit TRBD1. J lost 4 bases, V lost 2 bases, and 5 bases had no gene match. The CDR3 runs to 16 residues. Germline V gene data show CDR1 as SGHVS and CDR2 as FQNEAQ. As DNA, the CDR3 is TGTGCCAGCAGCTTACGTTTGGGACAGGGGTACAATGAGCAGTTCTTC. Amino acid sequence: CASSLRLGQGYNEQFF.

This chain joins TRBV28 and TRBJ1-5, with D maybe TRBD1 (5 bases). Germline-derived CDR1 and CDR2 are MDHEN and SYDVKM. The V gene lost 7 bases and the J gene lost 7 bases, with 17 bases spanning the gap. This CDR3 comprises 14 residues. The CDR3 reads CASTYLSGGQPQHF. The CDR3 DNA follows: TGTGCCAGCACCTACCTGTCGGGGGGGCAGCCCCAGCATTTT. The full variable domain, rest sourced from reference TRBV28 and TRBJ1-5, is DVKVTQSSRYLVKRTGEKVFLECVQDMDHENMFWYRQDPGLGLRLIYFSYDVKMKEKGDIPEGYSVSREKKERFSLILESASTNQTSMYLCASTYLSGGQPQHFGDGTRLSIL.

V and J are TRBV19 and TRBJ1-5; no reliable D call. CDR1 LNHDA and CDR2 SQIVND come from the germline V gene (reference sequence). The CDR3 runs 16 residues. Trimming took 4 bases from V and 0 from J, leaving 13 bases between them. The DNA of the CDR3 is TGTGCCAGTAGTAGCCCGAGGCGGGGTAGCAATCAGCCCCAGCATTTT. It translates to CASSSPRRGSNQPQHF. The variable domain in full, with the rest retrieved from reference TRBV19 and TRBJ1-5, is DGGITQSPKYLFRKEGQNVTLSCEQNLNHDAMYWYRQDPGQGLRLIYYSQIVNDFQKGDIAEGYSVSREKKESFPLTVTSAQKNPTAFYLCASSSPRRGSNQPQHFGDGTRLSIL.

This clone has just one count. The rearrangement uses TRBV19 and TRBJ1-5, with TRBD1 identical over 7 bases. In germline, CDR1 is LNHDA, CDR2 SQIVND (reference sequence). V lost 5 bases to trimming and J lost 4 bases; unmatched junction nucleotides: 11. This CDR3 is built from 16 residues. As DNA, the CDR3 is TGTGCCAGTAGTGTCCCAGGGGGAGCGGATAATCAGCCCCAGCATTTT. It specifies CASSVPGGADNQPQHF.

The J gene is TRBJ2-1, the V gene TRBV9; 7 nucleotides agree with TRBD2. J gave up 7 bases and V 1 base, and 11 bases lay outside the gene matches. The CDR3 has 16 residues. Germline CDR1 is SGDLS and CDR2 is YYNGEE. DNA of the CDR3: TGTGCCAGCAGCGTACGATGGGCGGGAGCTGGGAATGAGCAGTTCTTC. It translates to CASSVRWAGAGNEQFF.

In DNA form, the CDR3 reads TGTGCCAGCAGCTTAGATAAGCGCTTGACGAACCTACAAGAGACCCAGTACTTC. Its translation is CASSLDKRLTNLQETQYF. The rearrangement uses TRBV7-9 and TRBJ2-5; D not certain. V gave up 1 base and J gave up 2 bases, with 20 bases separating them. This CDR3 spans 18 amino acids. From germline, CDR1 is SEHNR and CDR2 FQNEAQ (reference sequence).

The chain couples TRBV6-5 to TRBJ2-2; TRBD1 matches 7 bases. This CDR3 has 14 residues. CDR1 and CDR2 from the germline V gene are MNHEY and SVGAGI. Trimming took 7 bases from V and 4 from J; bases not matched to a gene: 6. CDR3 in DNA: TGTGCCAGCAAAGTAGGGGGCTTCACCGGGGAGCTGTTTTTT. Translating it yields CASKVGGFTGELFF.

In its sample, this clone was seen once. This rearrangement joins TRBV5-1 to TRBJ2-2, with 7 bases that match TRBD1. Germline V gene data show CDR1 as SGHRS and CDR2 as YFSETQ. With 2 bases clipped from V and 5 bases from J, the junction kept 9 bases outside the gene matches. The CDR3 consists of 16 residues. The CDR3 coding sequence is TGCGCCAGCAGCTTCATGTCAGGGGGTGGTACCGGGGAGCTGTTTTTT. Amino acid sequence: CASSFMSGGGTGELFF.

This clone was found once. The chain employs TRBV11-3 and TRBJ1-6, with a weak D call TRBD1 (5 bases). Deletions cut 5 bases from V and 4 bases from J, with 9 bases between. The CDR3 totals 14 residues. Germline CDR1 is SGHNT and CDR2 is YENEEA. This CDR3 is CASSPGGYNSPLHF. In nucleotides, the CDR3 is TGTGCCAGCAGCCCCGGGGGGTATAATTCACCCCTCCACTTT.

Here the CDR3 reads CASRDRGYNEQFF. The CDR3 DNA reads as TGTGCCAGCCGGGACAGGGGATACAATGAGCAGTTCTTC. The V and J genes are TRBV28 and TRBJ2-1; 10 nucleotides match TRBD1. The CDR3 has 13 amino acids. Germline trimming cut 8 bases from V and 4 bases from J; bases unmatched to any gene: 2. Germline V lookup: CDR1 MDHEN, CDR2 SYDVKM.